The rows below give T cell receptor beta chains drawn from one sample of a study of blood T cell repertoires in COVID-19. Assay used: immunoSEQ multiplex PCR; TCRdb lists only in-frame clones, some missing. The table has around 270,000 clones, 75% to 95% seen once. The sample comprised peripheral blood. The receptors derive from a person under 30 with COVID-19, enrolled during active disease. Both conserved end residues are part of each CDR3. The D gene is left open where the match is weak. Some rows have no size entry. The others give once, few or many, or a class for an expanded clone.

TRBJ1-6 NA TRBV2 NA CASSEGQGGYSPLHF TGTGCCAGCAGTGAAGGGCAGGGAGGATATTCACCCCTCCACTTT
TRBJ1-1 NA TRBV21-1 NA CASSSHWGEGTEAFF NA
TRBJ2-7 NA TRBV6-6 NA CAAGGTHEQYF TGTGCAGCCGGGGGGACACACGAGCAGTACTTC
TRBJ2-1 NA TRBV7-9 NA CASSPAYNEQFF TGTGCCAGCAGTCCCGCCTACAATGAGCAGTTCTTC
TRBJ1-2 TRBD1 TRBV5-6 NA CASSFKARGDYGYTF TGTGCCAGCAGCTTTAAAGCCAGGGGGGATTATGGCTACACCTTC
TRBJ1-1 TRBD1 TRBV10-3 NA CAINRDREGLTEAFF TGTGCCATCAACAGGGACAGGGAGGGTCTCACTGAAGCTTTCTTT
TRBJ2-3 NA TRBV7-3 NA CASSFTEGDTQYF TGTGCCAGCAGCTTTACAGAGGGAGATACGCAGTATTTT
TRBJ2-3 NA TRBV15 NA CATSRGGSRIADTQYF TGTGCCACCAGCAGAGGCGGGTCACGCATTGCAGATACGCAGTATTTT
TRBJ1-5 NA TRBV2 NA CASSDFGLGQPQHF TGTGCCAGCAGTGACTTCGGTCTGGGCCAGCCCCAGCATTTT
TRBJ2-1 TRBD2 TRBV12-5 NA CASAGLAGVPPREQFF TGTGCTAGTGCCGGACTAGCGGGAGTACCCCCCAGGGAGCAGTTCTTC
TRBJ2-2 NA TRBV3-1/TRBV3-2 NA CASSQILRTVNTGELFF TGTGCCAGCAGCCAAATCCTCCGGACAGTGAACACCGGGGAGCTGTTTTTT
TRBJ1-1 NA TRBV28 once CASSLSSGVVTEAFF TGTGCCAGCAGTTTATCTTCGGGGGTCGTCACTGAAGCTTTCTTT
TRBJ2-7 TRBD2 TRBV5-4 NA CASRKAGGPTYEQYF TGTGCCAGCAGGAAAGCGGGAGGGCCTACCTACGAGCAGTACTTC
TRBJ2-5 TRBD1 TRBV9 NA CASSGPTGGETQYF TGTGCCAGCAGCGGACCGACAGGGGGCGAGACCCAGTACTTC
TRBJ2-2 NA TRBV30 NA CAWGRQVGVELFF TGTGCCTGGGGTAGACAGGTCGGGGTAGAACTGTTTTTT
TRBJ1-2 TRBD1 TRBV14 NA CASSQDRPRQGMICYTF TGTGCCAGCAGCCAAGATCGCCCCCGACAGGGGATGATTTGCTACACCTTC
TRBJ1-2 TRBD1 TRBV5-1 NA CASSEYFPPRQGEGYTF TGCGCCAGCAGCGAATACTTCCCACCCAGACAGGGTGAGGGCTACACCTTC
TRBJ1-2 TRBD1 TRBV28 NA CASSLTGGRNYGYTF TGTGCCAGCAGTTTGACAGGGGGTAGGAACTATGGCTACACCTTC
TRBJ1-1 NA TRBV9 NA CASSVEAGTTEAFF TGTGCCAGCAGCGTAGAGGCAGGTACTACTGAAGCTTTCTTT
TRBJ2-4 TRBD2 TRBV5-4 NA CASSTSGRNIQYF TGTGCCAGCAGCACTAGCGGGAGAAACATTCAGTACTTC
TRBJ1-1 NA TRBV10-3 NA CAISEPGLVGTEAFF TGTGCCATCAGTGAGCCAGGCTTGGTGGGCACTGAAGCTTTCTTT
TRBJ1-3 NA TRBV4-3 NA CASSQELASGNTIYF TGCGCCAGCAGCCAAGAATTAGCCTCTGGAAACACCATATATTTT
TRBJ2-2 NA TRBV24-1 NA CATELRTKVGELFF TGTGCCACAGAGCTTCGGACAAAAGTCGGGGAGCTGTTTTTT
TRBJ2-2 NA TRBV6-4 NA CASRTGTTGELFF TGTGCCAGCCGAACCGGGACTACCGGGGAGCTGTTTTTT
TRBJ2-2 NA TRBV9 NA CASSVAKGAQGPKNTGELFF TGTGCCAGCAGCGTAGCTAAAGGGGCGCAGGGCCCGAAGAACACCGGGGAGCTGTTTTTT
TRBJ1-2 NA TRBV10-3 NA CASRGTDGYTF TGTGCCAGCCGAGGAACTGATGGCTACACCTTC
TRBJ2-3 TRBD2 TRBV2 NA CASNGLAGGPTDTQYF TGTGCCAGCAACGGACTAGCGGGAGGGCCGACAGATACGCAGTATTTT
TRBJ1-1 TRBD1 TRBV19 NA CASVGQGNTEAFF TGTGCCAGTGTCGGACAGGGAAACACTGAAGCTTTCTTT
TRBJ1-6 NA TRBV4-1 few CASSQDRWPLHF TGCGCCAGCAGCCAAGATCGGTGGCCCCTCCACTTT
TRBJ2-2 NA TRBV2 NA CATLGQYVAGELFF TGTGCCACACTAGGACAGTACGTCGCCGGGGAGCTGTTTTTT
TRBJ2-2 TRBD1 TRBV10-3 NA CAISYTTGARTGELFF TGTGCCATCAGTTACACTACAGGGGCTCGCACCGGGGAGCTGTTTTTT
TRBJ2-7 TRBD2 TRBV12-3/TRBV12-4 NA CASSPAGGYEQYF TGTGCCAGCAGTCCAGCGGGAGGATACGAGCAGTACTTC
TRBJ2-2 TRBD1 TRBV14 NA CASSLSGTGGGELFF TGTGCCAGCAGCCTTTCCGGGACAGGGGGCGGGGAGCTGTTTTTT
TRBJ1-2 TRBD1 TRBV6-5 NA CASCFSRTGNYGYTF TGTGCCAGCTGTTTCTCCAGGACAGGAAACTATGGCTACACCTTC
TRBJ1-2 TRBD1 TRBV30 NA CAWSVQGARGYTF TGTGCCTGGAGTGTCCAGGGGGCGCGGGGCTACACCTTC
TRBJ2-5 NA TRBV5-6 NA CASSLGAETQYF TGTGCCAGCAGCTTGGGAGCCGAGACCCAGTACTTC
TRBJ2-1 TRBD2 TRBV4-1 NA CASEGTSGVNEQFF TGCGCCAGCGAAGGGACTAGCGGGGTTAATGAGCAGTTCTTC
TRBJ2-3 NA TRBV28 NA CASSLSYTQYF TGTGCCAGCAGTTTGTCCTATACGCAGTATTTT
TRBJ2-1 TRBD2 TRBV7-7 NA CASSPRTGRAGDSYNEQFF TGTGCCAGCAGCCCCCGGACGGGACGAGCGGGAGACTCCTACAATGAGCAGTTCTTC
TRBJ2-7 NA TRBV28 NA CASSSQGRDEQYF TGTGCCAGCAGTAGTCAGGGGAGGGACGAGCAGTACTTC
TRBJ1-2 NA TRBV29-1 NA CSVGVSGPGYTF TGCAGCGTTGGGGTTTCTGGGCCTGGCTACACCTTC
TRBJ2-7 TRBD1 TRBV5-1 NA CASSWRQGSSGEQYF TGCGCCAGCAGCTGGCGACAGGGGTCCTCTGGAGAGCAGTACTTC
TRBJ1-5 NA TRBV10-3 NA CAIARDNNQPQHF TGTGCCATAGCAAGGGACAACAATCAGCCCCAGCATTTT
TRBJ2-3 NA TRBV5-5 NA CASSFGQGGSDTQYF TGTGCCAGCAGCTTTGGGCAGGGGGGTTCAGATACGCAGTATTTT
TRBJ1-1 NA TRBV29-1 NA CSVSGVMNTEAFF TGCAGCGTTTCAGGTGTCATGAACACTGAAGCTTTCTTT
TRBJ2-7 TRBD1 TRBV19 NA CASSIVSGGVYEQYF TGTGCCAGTAGTATAGTCTCAGGGGGCGTCTACGAGCAGTACTTC
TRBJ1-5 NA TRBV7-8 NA CASSSQGQPQHF TGTGCCAGCAGCTCCCAGGGCCAGCCCCAGCATTTT
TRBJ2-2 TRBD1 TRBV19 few CASSIGQGAGELFF TGTGCCAGTAGTATAGGACAGGGAGCCGGGGAGCTGTTTTTT
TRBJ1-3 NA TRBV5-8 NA CASSRPGTKKEAGNTIYF TGTGCCAGCAGCAGACCGGGGACAAAAAAAGAAGCTGGAAACACCATATATTTT
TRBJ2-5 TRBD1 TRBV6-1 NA CASSEWDRDEETQYF TGTGCCAGCAGTGAATGGGACAGGGATGAAGAGACCCAGTACTTC
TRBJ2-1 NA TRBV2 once CASSGPRGGEQFF TGTGCCAGCAGTGGGCCCCGAGGAGGTGAGCAGTTCTTC
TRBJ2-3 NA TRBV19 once CASSIDIGGRTSTDTQYF TGTGCCAGTAGTATCGATATAGGGGGACGGACTAGCACAGATACGCAGTATTTT
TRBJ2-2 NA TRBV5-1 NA CASSAIPSNSNTGELFF TGCGCCAGCAGCGCAATCCCTAGCAACTCGAACACCGGGGAGCTGTTTTTT
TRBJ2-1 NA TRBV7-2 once CASSLRGRTTLNEQFF TGTGCCAGCAGCTTACGTGGTAGGACTACCCTCAATGAGCAGTTCTTC
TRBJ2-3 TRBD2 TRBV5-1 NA CASSLFGLAVTDTQYF TGCGCCAGCAGCTTGTTCGGACTAGCGGTCACAGATACGCAGTATTTT